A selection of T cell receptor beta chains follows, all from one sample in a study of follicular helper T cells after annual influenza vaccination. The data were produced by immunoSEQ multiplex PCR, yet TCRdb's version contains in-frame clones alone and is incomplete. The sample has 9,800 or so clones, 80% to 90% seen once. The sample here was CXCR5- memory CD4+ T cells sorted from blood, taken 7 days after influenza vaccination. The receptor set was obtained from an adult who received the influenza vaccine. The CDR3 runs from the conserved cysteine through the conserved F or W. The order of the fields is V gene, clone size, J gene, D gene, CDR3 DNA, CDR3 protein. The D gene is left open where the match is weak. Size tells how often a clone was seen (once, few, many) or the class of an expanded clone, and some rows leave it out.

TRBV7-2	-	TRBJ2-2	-	TGTGCCAGCAGCTTAGCGCGCCCCACCGGGGAGCTGTTTTTT	CASSLARPTGELFF
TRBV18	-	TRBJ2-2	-	TGTGCCAGCTCCGATTACGGGGCTGGCGGGGAGCTGTTTTTT	CASSDYGAGGELFF
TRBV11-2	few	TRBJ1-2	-	TGTGCCAGCAGCCCCCCTGGGGACATCTATGGCTACACCTTC	CASSPPGDIYGYTF
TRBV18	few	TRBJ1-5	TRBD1	TGTGCCAGCTCACCGGACAGGGGCAATCAGCCCCAGCATTTT	CASSPDRGNQPQHF
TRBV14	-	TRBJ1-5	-	TGTGCCAGCAGTCGGGACTTGTCGCAGCCCCAGCATTTT	CASSRDLSQPQHF
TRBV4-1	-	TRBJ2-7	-	TGCGCCAGCAGCCAAGACCGAAAAGCCTACGAGCAGTACTTC	CASSQDRKAYEQYF
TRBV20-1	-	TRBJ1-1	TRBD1	TGCAGTGCCCGGACAGGTGGGGCTTTCTTT	CSARTGGAFF
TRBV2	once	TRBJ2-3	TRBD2	TGTGCCAGCAGTGTTCAGGGCGGGGGGGCCGATACGCAGTATTTT	CASSVQGGGADTQYF
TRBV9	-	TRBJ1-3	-	TGTGCCAGCAGCGTAGTCGGGACCCGGGACACCATATATTTT	CASSVVGTRDTIYF
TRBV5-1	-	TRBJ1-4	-	TGCGCCAGCAGCTTGGATGGGGGTGAAAAACTGTTTTTT	CASSLDGGEKLFF
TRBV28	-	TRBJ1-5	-	TGTGCCAGCAGTTCCATGGGACGGCTTTTGGGTAGCAATCAGCCCCAGCATTTT	CASSSMGRLLGSNQPQHF
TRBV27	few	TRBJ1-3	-	TGTGCCACCAGGAAGGGAGGGACCTCTGGAAACACCATATATTTT	CATRKGGTSGNTIYF
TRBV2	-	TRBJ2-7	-	TGTGCCAGCAGTGGGGCACGCCGCAGGTTCGAGCAGTACTTC	CASSGARRRFEQYF
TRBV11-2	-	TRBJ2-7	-	TGTGCCAGCAGCCGAACCAGGGTAAGGGGTGACTCCTACGAGCAGTACTTC	CASSRTRVRGDSYEQYF
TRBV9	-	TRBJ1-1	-	TGTGCCAGCAGCGCCCTGGGGGTGATGAACACTGAAGCTTTCTTT	CASSALGVMNTEAFF
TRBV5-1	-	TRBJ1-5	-	TGCGCCAGCAGCTATGGAGGCGGGTTGGATCAGCCCCAGCATTTT	CASSYGGGLDQPQHF
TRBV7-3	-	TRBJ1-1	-	TGTGCCAGCAGCTTAACTCCGGGGGAAGGTGCTTTCTTT	CASSLTPGEGAFF
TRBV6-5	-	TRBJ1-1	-	TGTGCCAGCAGCGTCCTCGGGAGCACTGAAGCTTTCTTT	CASSVLGSTEAFF